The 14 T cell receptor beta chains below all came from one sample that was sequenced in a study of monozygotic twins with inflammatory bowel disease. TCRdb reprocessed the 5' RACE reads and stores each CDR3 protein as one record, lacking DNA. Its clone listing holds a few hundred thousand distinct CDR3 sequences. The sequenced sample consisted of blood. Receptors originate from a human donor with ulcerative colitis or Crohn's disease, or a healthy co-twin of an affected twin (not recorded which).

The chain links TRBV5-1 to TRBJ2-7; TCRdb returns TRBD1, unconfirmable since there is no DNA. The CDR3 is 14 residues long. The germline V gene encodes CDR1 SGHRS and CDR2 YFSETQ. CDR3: CASTRTGGLYEQYF.

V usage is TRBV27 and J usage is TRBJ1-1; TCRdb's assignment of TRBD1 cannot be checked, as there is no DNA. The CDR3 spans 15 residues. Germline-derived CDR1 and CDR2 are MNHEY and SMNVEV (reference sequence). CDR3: CASSQIRGLNTEAFF.

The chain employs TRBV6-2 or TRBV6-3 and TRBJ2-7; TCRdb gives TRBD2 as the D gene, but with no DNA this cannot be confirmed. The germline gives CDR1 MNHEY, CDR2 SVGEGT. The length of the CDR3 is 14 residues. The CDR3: CASSDLAGAYEQYF.

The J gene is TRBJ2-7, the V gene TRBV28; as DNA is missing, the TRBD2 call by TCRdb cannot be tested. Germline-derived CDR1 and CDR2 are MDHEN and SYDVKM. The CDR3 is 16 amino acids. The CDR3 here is CASILTRTSGSYEQYF. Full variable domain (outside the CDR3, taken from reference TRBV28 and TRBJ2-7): DVKVTQSSRYLVKRTGEKVFLECVQDMDHENMFWYRQDPGLGLRLIYFSYDVKMKEKGDIPEGYSVSREKKERFSLILESASTNQTSMYLCASILTRTSGSYEQYFGPGTRLTVT.

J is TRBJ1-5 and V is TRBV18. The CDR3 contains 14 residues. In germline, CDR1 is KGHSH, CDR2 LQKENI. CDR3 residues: CASSPYGVNQPQHF.

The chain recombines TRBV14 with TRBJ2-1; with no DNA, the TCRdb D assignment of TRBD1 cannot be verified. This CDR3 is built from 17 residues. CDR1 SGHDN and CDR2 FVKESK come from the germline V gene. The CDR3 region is CASSQNLLTVVDNEQFF.

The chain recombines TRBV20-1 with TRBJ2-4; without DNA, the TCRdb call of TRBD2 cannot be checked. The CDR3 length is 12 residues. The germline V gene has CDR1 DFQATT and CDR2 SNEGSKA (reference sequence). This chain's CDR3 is CSASMGLSSQYF.

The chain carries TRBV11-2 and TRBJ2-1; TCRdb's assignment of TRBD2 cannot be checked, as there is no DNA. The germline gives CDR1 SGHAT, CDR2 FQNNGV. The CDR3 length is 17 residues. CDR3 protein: CASRGLAGDLSYNEQFF.

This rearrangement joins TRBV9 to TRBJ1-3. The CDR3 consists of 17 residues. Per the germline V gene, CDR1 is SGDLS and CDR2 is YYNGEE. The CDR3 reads CASSVEQLSGKRNTIYF. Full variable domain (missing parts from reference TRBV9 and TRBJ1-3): DSGVTQTPKHLITATGQRVTLRCSPRSGDLSVYWYQQSLDQGLQFLIQYYNGEERAKGNILERFSAQQFPDLHSELNLSSLELGDSALYFCASSVEQLSGKRNTIYFGEGSWLTVV.

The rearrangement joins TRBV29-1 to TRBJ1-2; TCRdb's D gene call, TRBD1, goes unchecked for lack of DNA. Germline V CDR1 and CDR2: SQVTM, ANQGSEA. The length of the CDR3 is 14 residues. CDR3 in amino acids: CSVGTRDSLYGYTF.

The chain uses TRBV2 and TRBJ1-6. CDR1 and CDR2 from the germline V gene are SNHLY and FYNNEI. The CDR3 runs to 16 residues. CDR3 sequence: CASSEEAVLYNSPLHF.

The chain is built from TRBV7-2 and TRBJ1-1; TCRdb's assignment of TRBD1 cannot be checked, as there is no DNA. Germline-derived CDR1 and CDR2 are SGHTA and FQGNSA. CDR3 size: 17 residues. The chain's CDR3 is CASSLESRGAGDSEAFF.

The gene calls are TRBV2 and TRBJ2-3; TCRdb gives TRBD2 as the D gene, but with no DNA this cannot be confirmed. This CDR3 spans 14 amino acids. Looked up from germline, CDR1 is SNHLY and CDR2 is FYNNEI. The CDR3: CASKTSGYTDTQYF.

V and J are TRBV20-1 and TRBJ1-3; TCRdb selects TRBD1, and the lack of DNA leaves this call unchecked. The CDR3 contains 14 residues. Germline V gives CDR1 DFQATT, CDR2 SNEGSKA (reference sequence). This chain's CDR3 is CSARRGGVGNTIYF.